This TCR beta chain was profiled in a study of T-cell reconstitution after alpha-beta-depleted transplantation in children. The CDR3 contains 16 residues. Trimming removed 4 bases from V and 8 bases from J; junction bases left unmatched: 11. Using unique molecular identifiers, the investigators prepared the TCRbeta library. TCRdb itself ran the PCR reads through MiXCR, one entry per CDR3 protein. The table records about 370,000 distinct CDR3 sequences, 20% of them present only once. This clonotype was seen only a few times. The sequence was collected from a human donor who donated a stem cell graft to a child with acute myeloid leukemia. The chain employs TRBV12-3 or TRBV12-4 and TRBJ1-2; 12 nucleotides line up with TRBD1. The material sequenced was PBMCs from the stem cell graft donor, taken from the stem cell graft. CDR3 amino acids: CASSSGTGGRGKGYTF. Here the CDR3 DNA reads TGTGCCAGCAGTTCCGGGACAGGGGGCCGGGGTAAGGGCTACACCTTC.